This entry is about one T cell receptor (beta chain). Terminally differentiated effector memory CD45RA+ cells were excluded by CCR7 positive selection of CD45RO-negative cells. Profiling relied on immunoSEQ multiplex PCR, and the TCRdb table lists in-frame clones only, not all of them. The sample yields roughly 2 million clones, about 95% seen once. This entry comes from a study of shared clonotypes between healthy human individuals. The CDR3 is 16 amino acids. Unmatched junction bases numbered 5, after V lost 6 bases and J lost 0 bases. Germline lookup yields CDR1 MNHEY and CDR2 SMNVEV (reference sequence).

This sequence originates from a man in his late teens or twenties in good health. V usage is TRBV27 and J usage is TRBJ2-6, with 7 bases lining up with TRBD2. Source material: naive CD8+ T cells sorted from blood. The DNA of the CDR3 is TGTGCCAGCAGCCGACTAGCCCCCTCTGGGGCCAACGTCCTGACTTTC. This sequence encodes CASSRLAPSGANVLTF.